The source of this T cell receptor beta chain is a study of shared clonotypes between healthy human individuals. Study-level information: Per donor, three plates held CD4 naive cells, three held CD4 memory, two held CD8 naive and one held CD8 memory.

This clone was recorded only once. Deep was the level used in running the assay. For every subset, genomic DNA was evenly distributed across several immunoSEQ plates. The protocol was immunoSEQ multiplex PCR, while the TCRdb copy is restricted to in-frame clones and leaves out a portion. The sample carries around 2,000,000 clones, roughly 94% recorded once. The CDR3 sequence is 13 residues long. V lost 3 bases and J lost 7, with 10 bases in between. From germline, CDR1 is MDHEN and CDR2 SYDVKM. Positively selected for CCR7, the CD45RO-negative cells used as naive CD8 cells excluded terminally differentiated effector memory CD45RA+ cells. Donors included only healthy HIV-negative adults lacking recent acute infections or vaccinations.

This receptor was taken from a man aged 18 to 30 in good health. Sequencing was done on a sample of naive CD8+ T cells sorted from blood. The V gene is TRBV28, the J gene TRBJ1-5; unclear D gene. The CDR3: CASSLDVGQPQHF. The DNA for the CDR3 is TGTGCCAGCAGTTTGGATGTAGGGCAGCCCCAGCATTTT. Complete variable domain (other parts from reference TRBV28 and TRBJ1-5): DVKVTQSSRYLVKRTGEKVFLECVQDMDHENMFWYRQDPGLGLRLIYFSYDVKMKEKGDIPEGYSVSREKKERFSLILESASTNQTSMYLCASSLDVGQPQHFGDGTRLSIL.